The next 19 T cell receptor beta chains were all read from a single sample in a study of cytomegalovirus exposure and HLA in healthy donors. The PCR ran on 60 Vbeta and 13 Jbeta primers. The table came from immunoSEQ multiplex PCR; TCRdb's copy has only in-frame clones and leaves some out. The sample holds about 110,000 clones, roughly 71% seen once. The sequencing input was PBMCs. These receptors were taken from a woman aged 70-85 years in good health and CMV-seropositive.

The chain combines TRBV5-6 with TRBJ1-6, with 8 positions matching TRBD1. The CDR3 loop spans 14 amino acids. V lost 6 bases to trimming and J lost 6 bases; unmatched junction nucleotides: 5. Germline CDR1 is SGHDT and CDR2 is YYEEEE. CDR3 in DNA: TGTGCCAGCACCCGGGGACAGGTTAATTCACCCCTCCACTTT. Protein: CASTRGQVNSPLHF.

The chain combines TRBV30 with TRBJ1-6; 9 bases are shared with TRBD1. In germline, CDR1 is GTSNPN, CDR2 SVGIG (reference sequence). V lost 4 bases, J lost 9 bases, and 7 bases stayed unmatched. The CDR3 extends over 14 amino acids. The DNA for the CDR3 is TGTGCCTGGACGGGACAGGGTAAAGTTTCACCCCTCCACTTT. This codes for CAWTGQGKVSPLHF.

A few counts support this clone. The chain couples TRBV20-1 to TRBJ2-1; D remains unclear. The CDR3 has 11 residues. The germline V gene has CDR1 DFQATT and CDR2 SNEGSKA (reference sequence). V lost 1 base and J 7 bases, leaving 5 bases between the germline ends. The CDR3 region is CSARVGNEQFF. The CDR3 DNA reads TGCAGTGCTAGAGTCGGGAATGAGCAGTTCTTC.

V and J are TRBV10-3 and TRBJ1-5; 9 bases line up with TRBD1. This CDR3 contains 15 residues. V shed 6 bases, J shed 4 bases, and the junction held 7 bases outside the gene matches. Germline CDR1 and CDR2: ENHRY and SYGVKD. The CDR3 is CAISGTGSANQPQHF. Here the CDR3 DNA reads TGTGCCATCAGCGGGACAGGGTCGGCTAATCAGCCCCAGCATTTT.

V gene TRBV6-5 combines with J gene TRBJ1-5; maybe TRBD1 (6 bases). Trimming removed 6 bases from V and 0 bases from J, with 12 bases in between. The germline CDR1 and CDR2 sequences are MNHEY and SVGAGI. This CDR3 comprises 15 residues. Here the CDR3 DNA reads TGTGCCAGCAGACGTGGACAGTATAGCAATCAGCCCCAGCATTTT. This gives the protein CASRRGQYSNQPQHF.

The rearrangement uses TRBV25-1 and TRBJ1-6, with 8 bases aligning to TRBD1. The ends lost 4 bases at V and 10 bases at J; junction bases unmatched: 6. Germline CDR1 MGHDK, CDR2 SYGVNS. The CDR3 spans 14 residues. The CDR3 sequence is CASSATGGNSPLHF. As DNA, the CDR3 is TGTGCCAGCAGTGCTACAGGGGGAAACTCACCCCTCCACTTT.

The gene calls are TRBV7-8 and TRBJ2-3, with D possibly TRBD1 on 6 matching bases. The CDR3 length is 18 residues. Looked up from germline, CDR1 is SGHVS and CDR2 is FQNEAQ. Between the trimmed V and J ends, which lost 2 bases and 1 base, there was a span of 19 bases. The DNA of the CDR3 is TGTGCCAGCAGCTTAAACCCCAGACAGCGACAGGGCACAGATACGCAGTATTTT. Translating gives CASSLNPRQRQGTDTQYF. Together with reference TRBV7-8 and TRBJ2-3, the CDR3 gives the full variable domain: GAGVSQSPRYKVAKRGQDVALRCDPISGHVSLFWYQQALGQGPEFLTYFQNEAQLDKSGLPSDRFFAERPEGSVSTLKIQRTQQEDSAVYLCASSLNPRQRQGTDTQYFGPGTRLTVL.

The table lists this clone with a few counts. This sequence joins TRBV18 and TRBJ2-7; 13 nucleotides line up with TRBD2. V lost 3 bases, J lost 5 bases, and 4 bases stayed unmatched. The CDR3 covers 15 residues. Germline CDR1 is KGHSH and CDR2 is LQKENI. Written as DNA, the CDR3 is TGTGCCAGCTCACCCGGACTAGCGGGGGTCAACGAGCAGTACTTC. Translation: CASSPGLAGVNEQYF.

The chain carries TRBV7-7 and TRBJ2-1, with 7 bases that match TRBD1. This CDR3 comprises 15 residues. The germline V gene encodes CDR1 SSHAT and CDR2 FNYEAQ (reference sequence). With 1 base clipped from V and 2 bases from J, the junction kept 2 bases outside the gene matches. The CDR3 is CASSLEQGAYNEQFF. For the CDR3, the DNA is TGTGCCAGCAGCTTAGAGCAGGGGGCCTACAATGAGCAGTTCTTC.

The chain uses TRBV7-2 and TRBJ1-2, with 7 nucleotides matching TRBD1. After removal of 8 bases from V and 3 bases from J, the junction contained 6 bases not matched to a gene. The CDR3 sequence is 13 residues long. Germline V lookup: CDR1 SGHTA, CDR2 FQGNSA. The CDR3 DNA reads TGTGCCAGCCGACAGGGCCTCTACTATGGCTACACCTTC. Translating gives CASRQGLYYGYTF.

V and J are TRBV7-9 and TRBJ2-1; the D gene is possibly TRBD1 (6 bases). Per germline, CDR1 SEHNR and CDR2 FQNEAQ (reference sequence). The V end lost 5 bases, the J end lost 1 base, and 12 bases lay between the germline ends. This CDR3 is 15 amino acids long. The CDR3 protein is CASSPQGSSYNEQFF. The CDR3 bases are TGTGCCAGCAGCCCCCAGGGGTCGTCCTACAATGAGCAGTTCTTC.

The chain employs TRBV18 and TRBJ1-3; 10 positions agree with TRBD1. The CDR3 extends over 13 amino acids. The V segment lost 6 bases and the J segment 9 bases; nucleotides outside the gene matches: 5. CDR1 is KGHSH and CDR2 is LQKENI in the germline V gene. Here the CDR3 reads CASSKDRGSTIYF. The CDR3 nucleotides read TGTGCCAGCTCCAAGGACAGGGGGAGCACCATATATTTT. Variable domain in full (rest from reference TRBV18 and TRBJ1-3): NAGVMQNPRHLVRRRGQEARLRCSPMKGHSHVYWYRQLPEEGLKFMVYLQKENIIDESGMPKERFSAEFPKEGPSILRIQQVVRGDSAAYFCASSKDRGSTIYFGEGSWLTVV.

In DNA, the CDR3 is TGTGCCAGCAGCCCGGAACAGGGTGCTGGGTACGAGCAGTACTTC. Its translation is CASSPEQGAGYEQYF. This chain joins TRBV7-2 and TRBJ2-7; a weak D match, TRBD1 (6 bases). V gave up 5 bases and J gave up 4 bases, with 18 bases separating them. CDR1 is SGHTA and CDR2 is FQGNSA in the germline V gene. CDR3 length: 15 residues.

The chain's CDR3 is CASLREALNTEAFF. The CDR3, as DNA: TGTGCCAGCCTTAGAGAGGCTTTGAACACTGAAGCTTTCTTT. The V call is TRBV7-9, the J call TRBJ1-1; D remains unclear. Germline CDR1 is SEHNR and CDR2 is FQNEAQ (reference sequence). The CDR3 extends over 14 amino acids. The V gene lost 8 bases and the J gene lost 0 bases, with 13 bases spanning the gap. The whole variable domain, remainder taken from reference TRBV7-9 and TRBJ1-1, is DTGVSQNPRHKITKRGQNVTFRCDPISEHNRLYWYRQTLGQGPEFLTYFQNEAQLEKSRLLSDRFSAERPKGSFSTLEIQRTEQGDSAMYLCASLREALNTEAFFGQGTRLTVV.

V usage is TRBV18 and J usage is TRBJ1-1, with TRBD1 as a possible D gene (5 bases). Germline V lookup: CDR1 KGHSH, CDR2 LQKENI. The V end was cut by 1 base, the J end by 5 bases, with 8 bases between. The CDR3 loop spans 13 amino acids. The CDR3 DNA reads as TGTGCCAGCTCACCACTAGGGGTGACTGAAGCTTTCTTT. This sequence encodes CASSPLGVTEAFF.

This clone turned up a few times. The CDR3 reads CSAFPTGEQFF. The CDR3 DNA sequence: TGCAGTGCTTTCCCGACAGGGGAGCAGTTCTTC. The chain recombines TRBV20-1 with TRBJ2-1; 7 bases align to TRBD1. The V and J ends lost 5 bases and 10 bases, in that order; junction bases with no gene match: 5. CDR3 size: 11 residues. Germline CDR1 is DFQATT and CDR2 is SNEGSKA (reference sequence).

The chain joins TRBV6-6 to TRBJ2-4, with D unresolved. Germline V gene data show CDR1 as MNHNY and CDR2 as SVGAGI (reference sequence). V was cut by 5 bases and J by 0 bases, with 8 bases left in between. The CDR3 contains 14 residues. This CDR3 reads CASSGELAKNIQYF. CDR3 DNA: TGTGCCAGCAGTGGAGAACTAGCCAAAAACATTCAGTACTTC.

The chain is built from TRBV5-4 and TRBJ1-4; D might be TRBD1 (5 bases). With 4 bases removed from V and 3 bases from J, the gap between germline ends came to 10 bases. Germline CDR1 reads SGHNT; CDR2 reads YYREEE (reference sequence). The CDR3 runs 14 residues. CDR3 in DNA: TGTGCCAGCAGCCCGGGGGGGGCTAATGAAAAACTGTTTTTT. It specifies CASSPGGANEKLFF.

The J gene is TRBJ2-2, the V gene TRBV2; the match to TRBD1 covers 9 bases. V lost 5 bases, J lost 7 bases, and 11 bases stayed unmatched. The CDR3 consists of 16 residues. Per germline, CDR1 SNHLY and CDR2 FYNNEI. The CDR3, as DNA: TGTGCCAGCAGTTTTACATACAGGGGGCAAGGCGGGGAGCTGTTTTTT. Translation gives CASSFTYRGQGGELFF.